Listed here is a single T cell receptor beta chain. Other nucleotide sequences from this sample produce the same CDR3. These data originate in a study of blood T cell repertoires in COVID-19. Looked up from germline, CDR1 is SGHRS and CDR2 is YFSETQ. The CDR3 length is 14 residues. The V segment lost 0 bases and the J segment 5 bases; nucleotides outside the gene matches: 4. Per the original methods: Quantification of nucleated cells was approximated via reference gene primer amplification. Using immunoSEQ multiplex PCR, the repertoire was profiled, and TCRdb retains in-frame clones only, with some absent. V and J calls and clone size follow that table, whereas D and trimming were derived from the DNA. The repertoire holds 250,000 to 350,000 clones, with 88% as singletons.

The chain recombines TRBV5-1 with TRBJ1-1, with TRBD1 matching over 7 bases. The clonotype originates from a woman aged 60-70 years in a cohort exposed to, infected with or recovered from COVID-19 (not recorded which). The sequenced sample was PBMCs or T cells enriched from blood (not recorded which). DNA for the CDR3: TGCGCCAGCAGCTTGGGCCAGGGGGTAACTGAAGCTTTCTTT. Amino acids: CASSLGQGVTEAFF.